This T cell receptor (beta chain) was profiled in a study of T cell repertoires in cytomegalovirus infection. Study-wide background: Recently described HLA-C-restricted plus well-studied HLA-B-restricted CMV epitopes were used. It was the public TCR beta signatures that indicated both CMV infection and matching HLA type.

Whole-study findings and limits: In two of eight donors, the top clonotype was HLA-C-restricted CMV-specific. The study identified carriers of CMV plus the relevant HLA from cumulative public TCR beta family frequency.

Of note for this clonotype: Its specificity is unknown.

The CDR3 runs to 15 residues. Losses at the gene ends were 9 bases for V and 3 bases for J; bases not matched to a gene: 10. Germline V gene lookup returns CDR1 MNHNY and CDR2 SVGAGI (reference sequence). Via MiXCR, TCRdb re-called the reads, giving one row per CDR3 protein. The data show approximately 730,000 distinct CDR3 sequences, almost 30% seen once. V usage is TRBV6-6 and J usage is TRBJ2-5; 10 bases fit TRBD2. This clonotype was obtained from a human donor in good health (CMV status not recorded). Some clones in this sample may be carry-over from other donors' samples. Sequencing used cultured CD8+ T cells from PBMCs, obtained from culture after CMV antigen stimulation. CDR3 protein: CASLGLALKEETQYF. CDR3 nucleotides: TGTGCCAGTCTGGGACTAGCGCTTAAGGAAGAGACCCAGTACTTC.